The TCR beta chain under discussion was sequenced for a study of shared clonotypes between healthy human individuals (dated by TCRdb to 2020 to 2022). Regarding the study in general: A few men and two women, aged 18 to 49 years, made up the cohort. Per donor, three plates each were used for CD4 naive and CD4 memory, two for CD8 naive, and one for CD8 memory. To estimate repertoire size and how much clonotypes are shared between individuals, the study performed deep sequencing of blood TCR repertoires from roughly five healthy adults. To increase sequencing depth and limit assay-specific biases, different laboratories used diverse techniques to prepare libraries and sequence TCR repertoires. Per donor, leukapheresis produced somewhere between about 0.8 and 9 billion PBMCs. What the research found in general, with its limitations: Approximately 4.8% of naive CD4, 3.5% of naive CD8, approximately 2.2% of memory CD4, and roughly 0.4% of memory CD8 clonotypes were shared across a few donors. Clonotypes shared by all four sorted-subset donors showed higher generation probabilities than non-shared clonotypes. Based on pairwise subsampling, the degree of clonotype sharing among donors was expected to be affected by sequencing depth. Sampling was limited to blood, and TCR repertoires in tissue likely differ from TCR repertoires in blood. The small number of donors limited the genetic and exposure-history diversity represented. Even with the large sequencing depth, rarefaction of the sorted-subset datasets indicated that sequencing was incomplete. Estimated clonotype richness was generally larger for naive than for memory subsets.

With regard to this clone: No cognate antigen has been identified for it. The sample holds no much larger clone one base away, and base qualities are not on file.

Based on the germline V gene (reference sequence), the CDR1 and CDR2 sequences are GTSNPN and SVGIG. V drops 4 bases and J drops 5 bases, leaving 15 bases in between. Spanning cysteine to phenylalanine, the CDR3 consists of 13 amino acids. The retained sequence is limited to the CDR3, 39 bases, with the frame set at the first base. TCR CDR3 regions were amplified from genomic DNA by multiplex PCR using the deep immunoSEQ assay. For each cell subset, the extracted genomic DNA was distributed evenly across all wells of several immunoSEQ 96-well plates, and each plate served as one replicate. For sorted subsets, about 200 ng genomic DNA, equal to tens of thousands of T cell genomes, was loaded into each replicate PCR. Purified libraries were quantified with a Qubit 3.0 fluorometer, sized on a Bioanalyzer 2100, and re-quantified with the KAPA Library Quantification kit. A separate single-read 150-cycle Illumina NextSeq 550 flow cell was used to sequence each immunoSEQ 96-well plate. From the authors' description of their analysis: The immunoSEQ output contained only junctional sequences without quality scores, so filtering could not match that applied to full-length reads. Sequences were annotated with PyIR, a Python wrapper for IgBLAST v1.9, and V/J genes and CDR3 were assigned using IMGT germline references. Reads with weak V/J assignments (E-value above 1e-6), missing CDR3, stop codons, out-of-frame junctions, or ambiguous translated residues were removed. V3J clonotypes were defined by identical inferred V gene, J gene, and CDR3 amino acid sequence. The percentage overlap between two repertoires was calculated by dividing the number of shared unique clonotypes by the size of the smaller repertoire. RTK rarefaction, the Chao1 estimator, and Recon v2.1 estimates of unobserved clonotypes were used to assess repertoire richness. Generation probabilities for all TCRbeta clonotypes obtained by the gDNA method from a few donors were computed using OLGA. The table comes from immuneACCESS by way of TCRdb, which keeps in-frame sequences with V and J called. Part of the clones is missing from these tables; in studies checked, under half for an unresolved V gene and the rest for unknown reasons. The V and J calls and clone size come from that table; D and trimming were worked out from the DNA. The sample profile shows roughly 2.5 million clones; approximately 90% of them were found once. Over 0.12% of the sample belongs to the ten largest clones.

The donors were healthy, HIV-negative adults who had no recently reported acute infections or vaccinations. Only Caucasian adults living in Nashville, Tennessee, USA were represented among the donors. CD4+ T cells were enriched by magnetic negative selection, after which naive cells were positively selected on CD45RA and the negative fraction was taken as the memory subset. Blood was collected by leukapheresis, and PBMCs were isolated by Ficoll-Histopaque density gradient centrifugation and then cryopreserved in liquid nitrogen vapor phase. Analytical flow cytometry was used to check the purity and quantity of each magnetically sorted T cell population. From each sorted fraction, genomic DNA was isolated and quantified by UV absorbance on a Nanodrop 2000c.

The material sequenced was naive CD4+ T cells sorted from blood. The intended sense of this specimen's cell subset or site label: CD45RA+ positively selected. Rearrangement joined TRBV30 to TRBJ2-7; matching of 5 bases hints at TRBD2 as the D gene. This TCR was recovered from a man aged 18 to 30 in good health. The CDR3 protein: CAWTQRSRDEQYF. The nucleotides are TGTGCCTGGACACAGCGGTCCCGAGACGAGCAGTACTTC.